The next 31 T cell receptor beta chains were all read from a single sample in a study of shared clonotypes between healthy human individuals. Generated by immunoSEQ multiplex PCR, the TCRdb table keeps only in-frame clones and is missing some. The sample lists around 2,000,000 clones; 85% to 95% were seen once. Sequences were obtained from naive CD4+ T cells sorted from blood. Subset in this sample: CD45RA+ positively selected. Every receptor here comes from a man aged 18 to 30 in good health.

This chain joins TRBV28 and TRBJ2-5, with D tentatively TRBD2 (6 bases). The CDR3 runs to 14 residues. Per the germline V gene, CDR1 is MDHEN and CDR2 is SYDVKM. Trimming took 2 bases from V and 4 from J, leaving 11 bases between them. CDR3 protein: CASSLGQAGETQYF. In nucleotides, the CDR3 is TGTGCCAGCAGTTTAGGGCAAGCGGGAGAGACCCAGTACTTC.

With respect to this clone: Other DNA sequences in the same sample also yield this CDR3. The chain joins TRBV9 to TRBJ2-3, with D perhaps being TRBD1 or TRBD2 (5 bases each). V lost 0 bases and J lost 1, with 9 bases in between. CDR1 and CDR2 (germline): SGDLS, YYNGEE. The CDR3 has 15 residues. The CDR3 loop reads CASSVGGSGTDTQYF. CDR3 DNA: TGTGCCAGCAGCGTAGGGGGGAGTGGCACAGATACGCAGTATTTT.

This clone was observed at least ten times. The same CDR3 can be traced to other DNA sequences in this sample. The J gene is TRBJ2-7, the V gene TRBV10-3, with D perhaps matching TRBD1 (5 bases). Trimming left V 5 bases short and J 2 bases short, with 10 bases between. Per the germline V gene, CDR1 is ENHRY and CDR2 is SYGVKD. The CDR3 loop spans 13 amino acids. The CDR3 sequence: CAISLDSTYEQYF. The CDR3 nucleotides are TGTGCCATCAGTCTCGACAGCACCTACGAGCAGTACTTC.

This chain uses TRBV2 with TRBJ1-3; D is unclear. The V gene lost 4 bases and the J gene lost 2 bases, with 9 bases spanning the gap. CDR1 and CDR2 (germline): SNHLY, FYNNEI. The CDR3 contains 14 residues. For the CDR3, the DNA is TGTGCCAGCAGTGTGGCCAGGACTGGAAACACCATATATTTT. Amino acid sequence: CASSVARTGNTIYF.

Concerning this clone itself: The same CDR3 arises from other DNA sequences in this sample as well. Written as DNA, the CDR3 is TGTGCCAGCAGCCCCACTACAGATACGCAGTATTTT. This gives the protein CASSPTTDTQYF. The gene calls are TRBV6-5 and TRBJ2-3; unclear D gene. The germline V gene has CDR1 MNHEY and CDR2 SVGAGI. The CDR3 extends over 12 amino acids. The germline V and J ends were trimmed by 6 bases and 3 bases, with 7 bases remaining between them.

In the case of this clone: Other DNA sequences in the same sample also yield this CDR3. This rearrangement joins TRBV19 to TRBJ2-2, with D possibly TRBD2 on 5 matching bases. The CDR3 length is 13 residues. The V gene lost 1 base and the J gene lost 6 bases, with 6 bases spanning the gap. Germline CDR1 LNHDA, CDR2 SQIVND (reference sequence). CDR3 region: CASSIGLSGELFF. The CDR3 DNA sequence: TGTGCCAGTAGTATAGGACTATCCGGGGAGCTGTTTTTT.

The chain links TRBV7-2 to TRBJ1-2; 7 bases agree with TRBD1. Unmatched junction bases numbered 9, after V lost 7 bases and J lost 4 bases. In germline, CDR1 is SGHTA, CDR2 FQGNSA. The CDR3 loop spans 14 amino acids. This CDR3 reads CASTPSPGGYGYTF. CDR3 bases: TGTGCCAGCACCCCTAGCCCAGGGGGCTATGGCTACACCTTC.

V gene TRBV6-5 combines with J gene TRBJ1-2; TRBD1 agrees at 8 bases. The CDR3 has 16 amino acids. The J segment lost 3 bases and the V segment lost 0 bases, leaving 6 bases of the junction unmatched. Germline V CDR1 and CDR2: MNHEY, SVGAGI. This chain's CDR3 is CASSYSGQGGYYGYTF. DNA for the CDR3: TGTGCCAGCAGTTACTCTGGACAGGGAGGGTACTATGGCTACACCTTC.

This clone was counted once. V is TRBV6-1 and J is TRBJ2-4; weak D call: TRBD2 (5 bases). Germline V gene lookup returns CDR1 MNHNS and CDR2 SASEGT. Trimming removed 6 bases from V and 6 bases from J, with 15 bases in between. The CDR3 runs to 14 residues. The CDR3 region is CASRKESGGNIQYF. Here the CDR3 DNA reads TGTGCCAGCAGGAAGGAAAGCGGAGGAAACATTCAGTACTTC.

This clone has just a few counts. The rearrangement joins TRBV10-3 to TRBJ1-5; 8 bases align to TRBD1. This CDR3 has 13 amino acids. Germline V CDR1 and CDR2: ENHRY, SYGVKD. After removal of 5 bases from V and 7 bases from J, the junction contained 4 bases not matched to a gene. In DNA, the CDR3 is TGTGCCATCAGTCCAACAGGGGGACAGCCCCAGCATTTT. It specifies CAISPTGGQPQHF.

CDR3 sequence reads: CAISAGLETQYF. DNA for the CDR3: TGTGCCATCAGTGCTGGCTTGGAGACCCAGTACTTC. The J gene is TRBJ2-5, the V gene TRBV10-3; no reliable D call. This CDR3 is 12 amino acids long. In germline, CDR1 is ENHRY, CDR2 SYGVKD. V was trimmed by 4 bases and J by 5 bases, leaving 8 bases between them.

A remark on this clone: An end of the junction does not agree with germline; a read error may underlie this. V is TRBV7-7 and J is TRBJ1-1; D is uncertain. CDR1 is SSHAT and CDR2 is FNYEAQ in the germline V gene (reference sequence). This CDR3 is 13 amino acids long. The DNA for the CDR3 is TGTGCTAGCAGCTCGGAATTGAACACTGAAGCTTTCTTT. Protein: CASSSELNTEAFF.

The rearrangement uses TRBV10-2 and TRBJ1-6; unclear D gene. V gave up 6 bases and J gave up 0 bases, with 9 bases separating them. The CDR3 loop spans 15 amino acids. The germline CDR1 and CDR2 sequences are WSHSY and SAAADI. The CDR3 region has the DNA TGCGCCAGCAGGGACGGGAGCTCCTATAATTCACCCCTCCACTTT. Translated: CASRDGSSYNSPLHF.

The chain employs TRBV5-1 and TRBJ2-7; D is tentatively TRBD1 or TRBD2 (6 bases each). Trimming removed 5 bases at V and 4 bases at J, with 16 bases between. The CDR3 is 14 amino acids. Germline V lookup: CDR1 SGHRS, CDR2 YFSETQ. CDR3 sequence (DNA): TGCGCCAGCAGGCTACCCGAGGGGGGTTACGAGCAGTACTTC. Translating gives CASRLPEGGYEQYF.

This rearrangement joins TRBV4-1 to TRBJ2-5; TRBD1 matches at 8 bases. The ends lost 8 bases at V and 4 bases at J; junction bases unmatched: 9. CDR3 length: 14 amino acids. Germline CDR1 MGHRA, CDR2 YSYEKL. CDR3 nucleotide sequence: TGCGCCAGCGGACGACAGGGGTTAGGAGAGACCCAGTACTTC. It is translated as CASGRQGLGETQYF.

As concerns this clone: A read error may produce the germline difference seen at one junction end. The chain uses TRBV7-7 and TRBJ2-6, with TRBD2 matching over 8 bases. Looked up from germline, CDR1 is SSHAT and CDR2 is FNYEAQ (reference sequence). The CDR3 length is 17 residues. Written as DNA, the CDR3 is TGTGCTAGCAGCCCCGGGGGGGCCAGCTCTGGGGCCAACGTCCTGACTTTC. This encodes CASSPGGASSGANVLTF.

The chain links TRBV28 to TRBJ1-1, with D tentatively TRBD1 (5 bases). Trimming removed 4 bases from V and 4 bases from J, with 13 bases in between. The CDR3 sequence is 14 residues long. The germline gives CDR1 MDHEN, CDR2 SYDVKM. This CDR3 reads CASSSPGSATEAFF. CDR3 DNA: TGTGCCAGCAGTTCCCCAGGGAGCGCCACTGAAGCTTTCTTT. The full variable domain, with the rest looked up from reference TRBV28 and TRBJ1-1, is DVKVTQSSRYLVKRTGEKVFLECVQDMDHENMFWYRQDPGLGLRLIYFSYDVKMKEKGDIPEGYSVSREKKERFSLILESASTNQTSMYLCASSSPGSATEAFFGQGTRLTVV.

The chain carries TRBV7-9 and TRBJ2-3; weak D call: TRBD1 (6 bases). Trimming stripped 5 bases from V and 0 bases from J, with 24 bases between. Germline V gene sequence: CDR1 SEHNR, CDR2 FQNEAQ (reference sequence). The CDR3 is 19 residues long. The CDR3 loop reads CASSNRKYHRDGSTDTQYF. CDR3 DNA sequence: TGTGCCAGCAGCAATCGAAAGTACCACAGGGACGGGAGCACAGATACGCAGTATTTT.

V is TRBV6-1 and J is TRBJ1-5, with 7 bases fitting TRBD1. V was clipped by 4 bases and J by 3 bases; unmatched bases: 9. Germline V gene data show CDR1 as MNHNS and CDR2 as SASEGT. The CDR3 is 16 amino acids. In nucleotides, the CDR3 is TGTGCCAGCAGTGCAGGGGGAGGGTGGAACAATCAGCCCCAGCATTTT. Encoded protein: CASSAGGGWNNQPQHF.

The chain carries TRBV2 and TRBJ1-6; no reliable D call. V was cut by 8 bases and J by 6 bases, with 5 bases left in between. In germline, CDR1 is SNHLY, CDR2 FYNNEI. CDR3 size: 11 residues. Written as DNA, the CDR3 is TGTGCCAGCCTCTCTAATTCACCCCTCCACTTT. It encodes CASLSNSPLHF.

V gene TRBV19 combines with J gene TRBJ2-5, with no clear D. Deletions cut 3 bases from V and 2 bases from J, with 10 bases between. Germline V gene sequence: CDR1 LNHDA, CDR2 SQIVND (reference sequence). The CDR3 extends over 14 amino acids. The CDR3 DNA sequence: TGTGCCAGTAGTATTTCATTATCTCAAGAGACCCAGTACTTC. Protein: CASSISLSQETQYF.

The rearrangement uses TRBV29-1 and TRBJ1-2; no clear D gene. Trimming removed 0 bases from V and 4 bases from J, with 12 bases in between. The CDR3 runs to 14 residues. The V gene's germline CDR1 is SQVTM and CDR2 ANQGSEA. Written as DNA, the CDR3 is TGCAGCGTTGAAGAGGTTGGCAGTGCCTATGGCTACACCTTC. This encodes CSVEEVGSAYGYTF. Combining the CDR3 with reference TRBV29-1 and TRBJ1-2 gives the whole variable domain SAVISQKPSRDICQRGTSLTIQCQVDSQVTMMFWYRQQPGQSLTLIATANQGSEATYESGFVIDKFPISRPNLTFSTLTVSNMSPEDSSIYLCSVEEVGSAYGYTFGSGTRLTVV.

As for this clone: Different DNA sequences within this sample yield the same CDR3. The V and J genes are TRBV18 and TRBJ1-1; 11 positions agree with TRBD1. CDR3 size: 14 residues. Trimming took 2 bases from V and 4 from J; bases not matched to a gene: 0. CDR1 and CDR2 from the germline V gene are KGHSH and LQKENI. The CDR3 nucleotides read TGTGCCAGCTCACCAGGGACAGGGGGCACTGAAGCTTTCTTT. It is translated as CASSPGTGGTEAFF.

CDR3 amino acids: CASSPEGVTDTQYF. CDR3 coding DNA: TGTGCCAGCAGCCCCGAGGGGGTAACAGATACGCAGTATTTT. The V and J genes are TRBV11-3 and TRBJ2-3; perhaps TRBD1 as D (6 bases). V lost 5 bases, J lost 3 bases, and 12 bases lay in between. CDR3 length: 14 residues. Looked up from germline, CDR1 is SGHNT and CDR2 is YENEEA. The variable domain in full, with the rest retrieved from reference TRBV11-3 and TRBJ2-3, is EAGVVQSPRYKIIEKKQPVAFWCNPISGHNTLYWYLQNLGQGPELLIRYENEEAVDDSQLPKDRFSAERLKGVDSTLKIQPAELGDSAVYLCASSPEGVTDTQYFGPGTRLTVL.

V is TRBV6-1 and J is TRBJ2-3; a weak D match, TRBD1 (5 bases). Trimming pared 4 bases from V and 0 bases from J, leaving 8 bases between. Per the germline V gene, CDR1 is MNHNS and CDR2 is SASEGT. There are 14 residues in the CDR3. The CDR3 here is CASSVGLSTDTQYF. DNA of the CDR3: TGTGCCAGCAGTGTGGGGCTCAGCACAGATACGCAGTATTTT.

The CDR3 region is CASKRTSDTGELFF. CDR3 in DNA: TGTGCCAGTAAGAGGACGTCTGACACCGGGGAGCTGTTTTTT. This chain uses TRBV19 with TRBJ2-2, with D uncertain. Trimming took off 7 bases at V and 3 bases at J, with 12 bases between the two ends. Germline V gene sequence: CDR1 LNHDA, CDR2 SQIVND (reference sequence). This CDR3 region has 14 residues.

The chain is built from TRBV19 and TRBJ2-2; D possibly uses TRBD1 or TRBD2 (5 bases each). The germline V gene has CDR1 LNHDA and CDR2 SQIVND (reference sequence). The germline V and J ends were trimmed by 5 bases and 8 bases, with 15 bases remaining between them. This CDR3 region has 14 residues. CDR3 protein: CASSRSGLGGELFF. DNA of the CDR3: TGTGCCAGTAGTCGCTCGGGGCTGGGAGGGGAGCTGTTTTTT.

The chain is built from TRBV6-5 and TRBJ2-7; 10 nucleotides line up with TRBD1. The CDR3 runs to 14 residues. The V gene's germline CDR1 is MNHEY and CDR2 SVGAGI. V trimming: 6 bases; J trimming: 3 bases; junction bases outside the gene matches: 5. CDR3 residues: CASSAGQGVYEQYF. The CDR3 nucleotides are TGTGCCAGCAGCGCCGGACAGGGGGTCTACGAGCAGTACTTC.

The rearrangement uses TRBV5-1 and TRBJ2-1; D perhaps matches TRBD2 (5 bases). Germline V gene lookup returns CDR1 SGHRS and CDR2 YFSETQ. CDR3 size: 15 residues. Deletions cut 4 bases from V and 6 bases from J, with 17 bases between. The CDR3 loop reads CASSEMGVEGNEQFF. The CDR3 DNA follows: TGCGCCAGCAGCGAGATGGGAGTAGAAGGCAATGAGCAGTTCTTC.

Details on this clone: One end of the junction does not line up with germline, which may come from a read error. V and J are TRBV10-3 and TRBJ1-2; D might be TRBD1 (5 bases). CDR1 is ENHRY, CDR2 SYGVKD, per germline. This CDR3 region has 11 residues. DNA for the CDR3: TGTGCCATCAGTGGAGGGGCCGCCGAGATATTC. Translated, it gives CAISGGAAEIF.

This clone has a single count. The gene calls are TRBV27 and TRBJ2-7; D perhaps matches TRBD1 (5 bases). Germline V gene lookup returns CDR1 MNHEY and CDR2 SMNVEV (reference sequence). V was trimmed by 6 bases and J by 6 bases, leaving 18 bases between them. The CDR3 extends over 14 amino acids. DNA of the CDR3: TGTGCCAGCAGCCTTAATAGGGGATCCGGCGAGCAGTACTTC. It translates to CASSLNRGSGEQYF.